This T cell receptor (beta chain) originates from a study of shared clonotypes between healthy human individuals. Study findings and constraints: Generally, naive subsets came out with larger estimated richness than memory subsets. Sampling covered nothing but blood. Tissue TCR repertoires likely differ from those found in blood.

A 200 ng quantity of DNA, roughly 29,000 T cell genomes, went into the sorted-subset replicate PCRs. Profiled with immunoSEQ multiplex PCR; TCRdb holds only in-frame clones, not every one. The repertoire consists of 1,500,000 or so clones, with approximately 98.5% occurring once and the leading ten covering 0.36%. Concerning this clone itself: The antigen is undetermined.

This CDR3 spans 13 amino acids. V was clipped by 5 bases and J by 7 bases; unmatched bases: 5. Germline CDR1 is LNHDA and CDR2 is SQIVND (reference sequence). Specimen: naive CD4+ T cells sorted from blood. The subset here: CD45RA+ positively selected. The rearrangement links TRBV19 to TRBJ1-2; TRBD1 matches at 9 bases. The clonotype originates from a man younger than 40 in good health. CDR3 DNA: TGTGCCAGTAGTCTTACAGGGGGCGGTGGCTACACCTTC. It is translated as CASSLTGGGGYTF.